This T cell receptor (beta chain) stems from a study of cytomegalovirus exposure and HLA in healthy donors. PCR involved 60 Vbeta and 13 Jbeta primers. Assay used: immunoSEQ multiplex PCR; TCRdb lists only in-frame clones, some missing. Of over 250,000 clones detected, about nine tenths appear once; the ten largest clones hold roughly 4%. This clone was seen only a few times. The specimen was PBMCs. This clonotype was sampled from a man between 35 and 55 years old in good health and CMV-seropositive.

The CDR3 loop reads CASSFGTGKETQYF. Written as DNA, the CDR3 is TGTGCCAGCAGCTTCGGGACAGGGAAAGAGACCCAGTACTTC. The chain combines TRBV5-4 with TRBJ2-5; 9 bases are a match to TRBD1. This CDR3 has 14 residues. Germline V gene sequence: CDR1 SGHNT, CDR2 YYREEE (reference sequence). The V and J ends lost 2 bases and 3 bases, in that order; junction bases with no gene match: 2.